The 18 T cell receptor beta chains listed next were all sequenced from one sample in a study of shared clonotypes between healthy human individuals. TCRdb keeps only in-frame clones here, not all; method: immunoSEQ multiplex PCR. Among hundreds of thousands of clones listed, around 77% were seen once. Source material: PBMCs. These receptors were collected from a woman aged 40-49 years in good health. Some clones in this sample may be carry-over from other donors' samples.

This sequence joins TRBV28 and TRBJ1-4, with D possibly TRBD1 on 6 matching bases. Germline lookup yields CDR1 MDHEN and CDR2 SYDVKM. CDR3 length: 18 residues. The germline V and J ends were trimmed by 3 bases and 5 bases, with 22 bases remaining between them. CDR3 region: CASSFAPIGGDDNEKLFF. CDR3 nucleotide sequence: TGTGCCAGCAGTTTCGCCCCGATAGGGGGAGACGACAATGAAAAACTGTTTTTT.

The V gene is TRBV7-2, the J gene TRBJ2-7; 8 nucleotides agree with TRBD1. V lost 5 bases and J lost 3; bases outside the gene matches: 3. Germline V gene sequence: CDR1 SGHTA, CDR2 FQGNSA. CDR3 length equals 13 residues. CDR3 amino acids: CASSRDRSYEQYF. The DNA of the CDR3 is TGTGCCAGCAGCCGGGACAGGAGCTACGAGCAGTACTTC.

CDR3 in amino acids: CASRLGGYF. The CDR3 bases are TGTGCCAGCAGGCTCGGTGGGTACTTC. The J gene is TRBJ2-7, the V gene TRBV7-2; D is ambiguous. Germline V gene lookup returns CDR1 SGHTA and CDR2 FQGNSA. Trimming removed 6 bases at V and 12 bases at J, with 9 bases between. There are 9 residues in the CDR3. The whole variable domain, remainder taken from reference TRBV7-2 and TRBJ2-7, is GAGVSQSPSNKVTEKGKDVELRCDPISGHTALYWYRQSLGQGLEFLIYFQGNSAPDKSGLPSDRFSAERTGGSVSTLTIQRTQQEDSAVYLCASRLGGYFGPGTRLTVT.

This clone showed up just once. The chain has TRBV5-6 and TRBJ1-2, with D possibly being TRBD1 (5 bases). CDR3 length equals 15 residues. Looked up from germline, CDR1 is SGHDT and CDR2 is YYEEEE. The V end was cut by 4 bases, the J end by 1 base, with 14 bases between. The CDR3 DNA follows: TGTGCCAGCAGCCCCACCCGGGACTTTAACTATGGCTACACCTTC. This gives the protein CASSPTRDFNYGYTF.

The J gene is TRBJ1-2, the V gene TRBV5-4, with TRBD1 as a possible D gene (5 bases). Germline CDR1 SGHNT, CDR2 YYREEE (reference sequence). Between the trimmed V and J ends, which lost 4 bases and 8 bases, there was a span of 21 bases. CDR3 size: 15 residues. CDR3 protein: CASSPTDGPGRGYTF. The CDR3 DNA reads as TGTGCCAGCAGCCCGACGGACGGCCCGGGACGGGGCTACACCTTC.

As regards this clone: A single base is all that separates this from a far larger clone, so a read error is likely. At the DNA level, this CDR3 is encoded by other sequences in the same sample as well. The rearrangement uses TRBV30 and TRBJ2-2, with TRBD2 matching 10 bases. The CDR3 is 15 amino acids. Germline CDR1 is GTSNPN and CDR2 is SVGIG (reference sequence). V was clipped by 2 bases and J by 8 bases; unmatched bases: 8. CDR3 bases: TGTGCCTGGAGTAGCGGGAGGGCCTCAGTAGGGGAGCTGTTTTTT. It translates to CAWSSGRASVGELFF.

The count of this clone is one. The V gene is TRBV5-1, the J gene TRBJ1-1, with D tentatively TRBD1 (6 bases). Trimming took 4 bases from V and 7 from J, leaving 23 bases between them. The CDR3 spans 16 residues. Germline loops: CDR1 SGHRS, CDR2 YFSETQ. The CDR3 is CASSLGLGTQGGEAFF. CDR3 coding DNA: TGCGCCAGCAGCCTCGGTTTGGGGACCCAAGGGGGTGAAGCTTTCTTT.

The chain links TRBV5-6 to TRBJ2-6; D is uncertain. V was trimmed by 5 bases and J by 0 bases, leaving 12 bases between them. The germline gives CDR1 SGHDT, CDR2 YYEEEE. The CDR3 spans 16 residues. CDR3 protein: CASSPKGSSGANVLTF. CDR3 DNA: TGTGCCAGCAGTCCCAAGGGCAGCTCTGGGGCCAACGTCCTGACTTTC.

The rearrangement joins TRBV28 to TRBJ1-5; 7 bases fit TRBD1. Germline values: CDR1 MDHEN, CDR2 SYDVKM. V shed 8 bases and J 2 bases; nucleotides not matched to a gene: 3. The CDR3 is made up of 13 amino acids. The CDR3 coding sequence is TGTGCCAGCGACAGGGTCGGCAATCAGCCCCAGCATTTT. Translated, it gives CASDRVGNQPQHF.

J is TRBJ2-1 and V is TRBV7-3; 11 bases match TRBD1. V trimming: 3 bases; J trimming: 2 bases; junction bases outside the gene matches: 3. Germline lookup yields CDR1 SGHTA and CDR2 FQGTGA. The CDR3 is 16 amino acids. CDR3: CASSLGQGDPYNEQFF. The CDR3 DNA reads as TGTGCCAGCAGCTTGGGACAGGGGGACCCCTACAATGAGCAGTTCTTC.

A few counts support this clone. For the CDR3, the DNA is TGTGCCAGCAGCTTGAGGGGCCAAGAGACCCAGTACTTC. As protein: CASSLRGQETQYF. The rearrangement links TRBV5-4 to TRBJ2-5; D possibly corresponds to TRBD1 (5 bases). The CDR3 has 13 amino acids. CDR1 is SGHNT, CDR2 YYREEE, per germline (reference sequence). Deletions cut 1 base from V and 1 base from J, with 5 bases between. Complete variable domain (other parts from reference TRBV5-4 and TRBJ2-5): ETGVTQSPTHLIKTRGQQVTLRCSSQSGHNTVSWYQQALGQGPQFIFQYYREEENGRGNFPPRFSGLQFPNYSSELNVNALELDDSALYLCASSLRGQETQYFGPGTRLLVL.

The CDR3 spells CASSFALNTEAFF. The CDR3 nucleotides read TGTGCCAGCAGTTTTGCTTTGAACACTGAAGCTTTCTTT. The J gene is TRBJ1-1, the V gene TRBV27; the D is unclear. V lost 3 bases, J lost 0 bases, and 5 bases lay in between. Germline loops: CDR1 MNHEY, CDR2 SMNVEV (reference sequence). This CDR3 has 13 residues.

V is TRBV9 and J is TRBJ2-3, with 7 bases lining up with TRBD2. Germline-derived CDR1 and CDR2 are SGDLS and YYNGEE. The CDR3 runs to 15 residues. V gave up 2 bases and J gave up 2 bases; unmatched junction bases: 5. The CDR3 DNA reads TGTGCCAGCAGCGTCTTTGGGGACTACACAGATACGCAGTATTTT. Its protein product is CASSVFGDYTDTQYF.

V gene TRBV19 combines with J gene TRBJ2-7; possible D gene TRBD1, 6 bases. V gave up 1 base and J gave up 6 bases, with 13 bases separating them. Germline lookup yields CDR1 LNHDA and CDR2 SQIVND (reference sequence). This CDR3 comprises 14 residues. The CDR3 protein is CASSIAAQGFEQYF. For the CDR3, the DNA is TGTGCCAGTAGTATAGCGGCGCAGGGGTTCGAGCAGTACTTC.

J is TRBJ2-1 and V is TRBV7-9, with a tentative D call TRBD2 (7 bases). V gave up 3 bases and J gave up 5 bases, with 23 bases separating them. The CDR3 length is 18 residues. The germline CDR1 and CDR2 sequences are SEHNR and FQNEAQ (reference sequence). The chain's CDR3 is CASSLSFRSAGQNNEQFF. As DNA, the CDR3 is TGTGCCAGCAGCTTGTCTTTTAGGTCAGCGGGACAAAACAATGAGCAGTTCTTC.

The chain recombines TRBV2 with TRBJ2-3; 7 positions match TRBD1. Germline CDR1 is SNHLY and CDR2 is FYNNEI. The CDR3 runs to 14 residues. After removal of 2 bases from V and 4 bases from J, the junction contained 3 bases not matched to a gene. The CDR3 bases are TGTGCCAGCAGTGAAAATCAGGGGGCAGATACGCAGTATTTT. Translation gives CASSENQGADTQYF.

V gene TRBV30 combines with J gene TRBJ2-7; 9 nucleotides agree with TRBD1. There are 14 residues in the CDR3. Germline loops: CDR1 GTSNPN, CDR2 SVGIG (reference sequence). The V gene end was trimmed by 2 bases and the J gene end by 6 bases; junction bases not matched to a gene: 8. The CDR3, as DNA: TGTGCCTGGAGTAAAAAGGGACAGGGTCTCGAGCAGTACTTC. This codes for CAWSKKGQGLEQYF.

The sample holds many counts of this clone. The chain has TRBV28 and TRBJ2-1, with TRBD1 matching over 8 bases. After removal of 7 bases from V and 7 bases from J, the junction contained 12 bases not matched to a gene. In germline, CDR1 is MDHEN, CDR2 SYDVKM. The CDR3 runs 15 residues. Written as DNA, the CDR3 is TGTGCCAGCACCAGGGGGACAGGCAATATAAATGAGCAGTTCTTC. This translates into CASTRGTGNINEQFF.